This passage covers 27 T cell receptor beta chains from one sample sequenced in a study of T cells in women clearing cervical HPV infection. Using immunoSEQ multiplex PCR, the repertoire was profiled, and TCRdb retains in-frame clones only, with some absent. Here the sample table reports over 25,000 clones. What was sequenced was blood buffy coat. These receptors all stem from a woman between 18 and 75 years old with a cervical HPV16 infection that either progressed to CIN3+ or cleared (not recorded which).

On this clone: The sequenced fragment ends 3 residues before the CDR3 boundary, so the rest is inferred from the germline J gene. The chain couples TRBV5-1 to TRBJ1-1; weak D call: TRBD1 (5 bases). This CDR3 is 13 amino acids long. V lost 4 bases to trimming and J lost 1 base, with 8 bases between them. The germline V gene encodes CDR1 SGHRS and CDR2 YFSETQ. The CDR3 sequence: CASSMDKNTEAFF. The DNA read from the CDR3 is TGCGCCAGCAGCATGGACAAGAACACTGAA.

Note on this clone: The read ends 3 residues early relative to the CDR3; the germline J gene fills the gap. V and J are TRBV20-1 and TRBJ2-1, with D possibly TRBD2 on 6 matching bases. The CDR3 has 15 residues. CDR1 is DFQATT and CDR2 is SNEGSKA in the germline V gene (reference sequence). With 2 bases removed from V and 8 bases from J, the gap between germline ends came to 19 bases. The CDR3 here is CSARPGRPGTYEQFF. The sequenced part of the CDR3 DNA is TGCAGTGCTAGACCCGGCCGGCCCGGGACTTATGAG.

CDR3 in amino acids: CASSGDRESNQPQYF. The part of the CDR3 DNA that was read is TGTGCCAGCAGTGGGGACAGGGAAAGCAATCAGCCG. This chain joins TRBV2 and TRBJ2-3; 9 bases line up with TRBD1. From the germline J gene comes the end of the CDR3, since the read stops 3 residues before it. This CDR3 has 15 residues. Per germline, CDR1 SNHLY and CDR2 FYNNEI.

Worth noting for this clone: The read stops 3 residues short of the end of the CDR3; the missing end is completed from the germline J gene. This sequence joins TRBV6-1 and TRBJ2-5; no definite D call. Germline V gives CDR1 MNHNS, CDR2 SASEGT. This CDR3 region has 13 residues. Trimming removed 1 base at V and 4 bases at J, with 7 bases between. The CDR3 spells CASSEVGSETQYF. The CDR3 DNA, read in part, is TGTGCCAGCAGTGAAGTCGGGTCAGAGACC.

Here the CDR3 reads CASSPTGGDYNEQFF. The sequenced part of the CDR3 DNA is TGTGCCAGCTCTCCTACCGGGGGGGACTACAATGAG. The chain carries TRBV18 and TRBJ2-1; TRBD2 agrees at 8 bases. Read data end 3 residues before the CDR3 end; the end is taken from the germline J gene. Germline lookup yields CDR1 KGHSH and CDR2 LQKENI. The CDR3 runs to 15 residues. J gave up 3 bases and V 6 bases, and 7 bases lay outside the gene matches. The whole variable domain, filled in from reference TRBV18 and TRBJ2-1, reads NAGVMQNPRHLVRRRGQEARLRCSPMKGHSHVYWYRQLPEEGLKFMVYLQKENIIDESGMPKERFSAEFPKEGPSILRIQQVVRGDSAAYFCASSPTGGDYNEQFFGPGTRLTVL.

With regard to this clone: The CDR3 end falls 3 residues outside the read, so it is completed with the germline J gene. V usage is TRBV7-9 and J usage is TRBJ2-7; the D gene is possibly TRBD2 (6 bases). CDR1 is SEHNR, CDR2 FQNEAQ, per germline (reference sequence). Trimming stripped 4 bases from V and 6 bases from J, with 10 bases between. This CDR3 is 12 amino acids long. The sequenced CDR3 bases are TGTGCCAGCAGCTCCCTGGGGGGCGAG. It translates to CASSSLGGE. The whole CDR3 protein reads CASSSLGGEQYF.

As concerns this clone: The read ends 3 residues before the CDR3 terminus; that terminus is restored from the germline J gene. V usage is TRBV5-1 and J usage is TRBJ2-2, with 9 bases lining up with TRBD2. Germline-derived CDR1 and CDR2 are SGHRS and YFSETQ. There are 16 residues in the CDR3. The V gene end was trimmed by 0 bases and the J gene end by 4 bases; junction bases not matched to a gene: 4. The covered CDR3 bases are TGCGCCAGCAGCTTGGTGGCGGGAGGGCCCACCGGGGAG. Translated: CASSLVAGGPTGE. The entire CDR3 protein reads CASSLVAGGPTGELFF.

As to this clone: The CDR3 extends 3 residues past the end of the read, so its final part is completed from the germline J gene. V is TRBV7-9 and J is TRBJ1-2, with D perhaps matching TRBD1 (6 bases). The CDR3 length is 14 residues. In germline, CDR1 is SEHNR, CDR2 FQNEAQ (reference sequence). The covered CDR3 bases are TGTGCCAGCAGCTTATCGGACAGTTACAATGAC. Residues: CASSLSDSYND. The entire CDR3 protein is CASSLSDSYNDYTF.

As to this clone: The CDR3 end falls 3 residues outside the read, so it is completed with the germline J gene. The chain couples TRBV10-3 to TRBJ2-3; TRBD2 might be the D (6 bases). The germline V gene has CDR1 ENHRY and CDR2 SYGVKD. The CDR3 runs 14 residues. CDR3 DNA, as far as it was read: TGTGCCAGTGGCACCGGGACTGCAGAAGAGACG. Translated, it gives CASGTGTAEET. The full CDR3 protein is CASGTGTAEETQYF.

With respect to this clone: The missing CDR3 end, 3 residues past where the read stops, is filled in from the germline J gene. This sequence joins TRBV7-2 and TRBJ2-3; D unresolved. This CDR3 is built from 12 residues. Per the germline V gene, CDR1 is SGHTA and CDR2 is FQGNSA. V lost 6 bases and J 2 bases, leaving 6 bases between the germline ends. Incomplete CDR3 DNA: TGTGCCAGCAGACTCCTCACAGATACG. Translated: CASRLLTDT. In full, the CDR3 reads CASRLLTDTQYF. The full variable domain, in which reference TRBV7-2 and TRBJ2-3 provide the parts outside the CDR3, is GAGVSQSPSNKVTEKGKDVELRCDPISGHTALYWYRQSLGQGLEFLIYFQGNSAPDKSGLPSDRFSAERTGGSVSTLTIQRTQQEDSAVYLCASRLLTDTQYFGPGTRLTVL.

As regards this clone: The sequence runs out 3 residues before the end of the CDR3; the remainder is reconstructed from the germline J gene. The V and J genes are TRBV7-2 and TRBJ2-2; D is unclear. Trimming shortened V by 4 bases and J by 4 bases, and 10 bases separated the two germline ends. In germline, CDR1 is SGHTA, CDR2 FQGNSA. CDR3 length equals 14 residues. The part of the CDR3 DNA that was read is TGTGCCAGCAGCTCGGTACTTGGCACCGGGGAG. This encodes CASSSVLGTGE. The CDR3 reads in full as CASSSVLGTGELFF.

The CDR3 bases that were read are TGTGCCAGTAGTATCGGACCCCAGCGGACAGGGTACACTGAA. This gives the protein CASSIGPQRTGYTE. The complete CDR3 protein is CASSIGPQRTGYTEAFF. The chain uses TRBV19 and TRBJ1-1; the match to TRBD1 covers 8 bases. The DNA ends 3 residues before the CDR3 does, and the rest of the CDR3 is filled in from the germline J gene. Germline CDR1 is LNHDA and CDR2 is SQIVND (reference sequence). V shed 3 bases, J shed 3 bases, and the junction held 12 bases outside the gene matches. The CDR3 is 17 amino acids.

About this clone itself: The read is 3 residues too short to cover the CDR3 end, so that end is filled in from the germline J gene. V gene TRBV6-4 combines with J gene TRBJ1-2; D remains ambiguous. Germline assignment: CDR1 MRHNA and CDR2 SNTAGT. The CDR3 runs to 15 residues. Incomplete CDR3 DNA: TGTGCCAGCAGTGACTTCACTAGCGGGAGGGATACC. It is translated as CASSDFTSGRDT. The CDR3 in its entirety is CASSDFTSGRDTYTF.

Details on this clone: The read ends 3 residues shy of where the CDR3 ends; the end is completed using the germline J gene. The chain has TRBV12-3 or TRBV12-4 and TRBJ2-7; tentative D call: TRBD2 (5 bases). The ends were cut back, 2 bases at V and 3 bases at J, with 11 bases in the middle. The CDR3 runs to 14 residues. This chain's CDR3 is CASSLPGLVYEQYF. The sequenced CDR3 bases are TGTGCCAGCAGTTTACCAGGACTGGTCTACGAG.

Notes on this clone: The CDR3 end lies 3 residues beyond the end of the read and is filled in from the germline J gene. V usage is TRBV7-6 and J usage is TRBJ1-2; possible D gene TRBD1, 5 bases. This CDR3 spans 16 amino acids. CDR1 and CDR2 (germline): SGHVS, FNYEAQ. CDR3 region: CASSLSGTSGYNDYTF. The sequenced CDR3 bases are TGTGCCAGCAGCTTATCGGGGACTAGCGGGTACAATGAC.

Worth noting for this clone: Read coverage stops 3 residues before the CDR3 terminus; the germline J gene supplies the remainder. The chain has TRBV18 and TRBJ1-2; TRBD1 might be the D (5 bases). The CDR3 contains 12 residues. Germline CDR1 reads KGHSH; CDR2 reads LQKENI. CDR3 sequence: CAGTSEYNDYTF. The DNA read from the CDR3 is TGTGCCGGGACTAGCGAATACAATGAC.

On this clone itself: The read comes to an end 3 residues before the CDR3 does, leaving the germline J gene to fill in the end. This chain joins TRBV14 and TRBJ2-1; 8 bases align to TRBD2. This CDR3 comprises 14 residues. CDR1 and CDR2 from the germline V gene are SGHDN and FVKESK. V shed 8 bases and J 4 bases; nucleotides not matched to a gene: 7. The CDR3 spells CASGKTSAYNEQFF. The sequenced CDR3 bases are TGTGCCAGCGGAAAGACTAGCGCATACAATGAG.

Of note for this clone: The read ends 3 residues shy of where the CDR3 ends; the end is completed using the germline J gene. The V and J genes are TRBV10-3 and TRBJ1-6, with TRBD1 matching over 7 bases. The CDR3 contains 14 residues. V shed 10 bases, J shed 5 bases, and the junction held 8 bases outside the gene matches. Germline V gene sequence: CDR1 ENHRY, CDR2 SYGVKD. The covered CDR3 bases are TGTGCCACCAAGGGGGCGTCGGATAATTCACCC. This gives the protein CATKGASDNSP. The full CDR3 protein reads CATKGASDNSPLHF.

On this clone: The read ends 3 residues early relative to the CDR3; the germline J gene fills the gap. The chain couples TRBV6-2 or TRBV6-3 to TRBJ2-7; 7 bases line up with TRBD1. Germline V gene lookup returns CDR1 MNHEY and CDR2 SVGEGT. With 4 bases clipped from V and 6 bases from J, the junction kept 3 bases outside the gene matches. The CDR3 extends over 12 amino acids. CDR3 sequence reads: CASSLYRGEQYF. The CDR3 DNA, read in part, is TGTGCCAGCAGTTTATACAGGGGCGAG.

Details on this clone: The CDR3 extends 3 residues past the end of the read, so its final part is completed from the germline J gene. The rearrangement joins TRBV7-2 to TRBJ2-3; D is perhaps TRBD2 (5 bases). The germline V gene encodes CDR1 SGHTA and CDR2 FQGNSA. Deletions cut 4 bases from V and 6 bases from J, with 17 bases between. CDR3 size: 15 residues. The CDR3 bases that were read are TGTGCCAGCAGCTCGAGACTATCACGGTCGGATACG. It translates to CASSSRLSRSDT. The complete CDR3 reads CASSSRLSRSDTQYF.

About this clone: The CDR3 extends 3 residues past the end of the read, so its final part is completed from the germline J gene. The gene calls are TRBV20-1 and TRBJ2-1, with D perhaps TRBD2 (6 bases). There are 14 residues in the CDR3. The ends were cut back, 1 base at V and 2 bases at J, with 9 bases in the middle. Germline V gene data show CDR1 as DFQATT and CDR2 as SNEGSKA (reference sequence). Partial CDR3 DNA: TGCAGTGCTAGAGCAAGGACTACCTACAATGAG. It encodes CSARARTTYNE. The full-length CDR3 reads as CSARARTTYNEQFF.

Of note for this clone: The read terminates 3 residues before the CDR3 end, so the remaining end is supplied by the germline J gene. J is TRBJ2-3 and V is TRBV6-2 or TRBV6-3; D gene uncertain. In germline, CDR1 is MNHEY, CDR2 SVGEGT. The CDR3 spans 16 residues. CDR3 amino acids: CASTGEVAARNQPQYF. The CDR3 bases that were read are TGTGCCAGCACCGGAGAAGTGGCGGCCCGCAATCAGCCG.

As regards this clone: The observed sequence ends 3 residues before the CDR3 terminus, with the missing tail filled in from the germline J gene. The chain links TRBV18 to TRBJ2-7, with D possibly being TRBD1 (5 bases). Germline-derived CDR1 and CDR2 are KGHSH and LQKENI. The CDR3 runs to 16 residues. V gave up 2 bases and J gave up 2 bases, with 16 bases separating them. The CDR3 bases that were read are TGTGCCAGCTCACCAGGCAGAGTGGTGGACACCTACGAG. Its translation: CASSPGRVVDTYE. The whole CDR3 protein reads CASSPGRVVDTYEQYF.

A word on this clone: The read terminates 3 residues before the CDR3 end, so the remaining end is supplied by the germline J gene. The rearrangement joins TRBV7-6 to TRBJ2-1, with 15 bases matching TRBD2. Losses at the gene ends were 1 base for V and 7 bases for J; bases not matched to a gene: 8. The germline V gene encodes CDR1 SGHVS and CDR2 FNYEAQ. This CDR3 has 18 residues. The part of the CDR3 DNA that was read is TGTGCCAGCAGCTTAGGTTGGACTAGCGGGAGGGTAGAGAATGAG. Amino acid sequence: CASSLGWTSGRVENE. Given in full, the CDR3 is CASSLGWTSGRVENEQFF. Filled out from reference TRBV7-6 and TRBJ2-1, the complete variable domain reads GAGVSQSPRYKVTKRGQDVALRCDPISGHVSLYWYRQALGQGPEFLTYFNYEAQQDKSGLPNDRFSAERPEGSISTLTIQRTEQRDSAMYRCASSLGWTSGRVENEQFFGPGTRLTVL.

Concerning this clone: The DNA ends 3 residues before the CDR3 does, and the rest of the CDR3 is filled in from the germline J gene. The chain uses TRBV30 and TRBJ2-3; 9 nucleotides agree with TRBD1. Germline V lookup: CDR1 GTSNPN, CDR2 SVGIG (reference sequence). The CDR3 extends over 14 amino acids. The part of the CDR3 DNA that was read is TGTGCCTGGGCCCGGGACAGGGTGAAAGAGACG. It is translated as CAWARDRVKET. The whole CDR3 protein reads CAWARDRVKETQYF. Together with reference TRBV30 and TRBJ2-3, the CDR3 gives the full variable domain: SQTIHQWPATLVQPVGSPLSLECTVEGTSNPNLYWYRQAAGRGLQLLFYSVGIGQISSEVPQNLSASRPQDRQFILSSKKLLLSDSGFYLCAWARDRVKETQYFGPGTRLTVL.

About this clone itself: Read sequence stops 3 residues before the CDR3 end, and the germline J gene provides the missing end. V gene TRBV6-1 combines with J gene TRBJ1-2, with a tentative D call TRBD1 (5 bases). This CDR3 region has 13 residues. Germline CDR1 and CDR2: MNHNS and SASEGT. Trimming pared 3 bases from V and 2 bases from J, leaving 7 bases between. The CDR3 DNA, read in part, is TGTGCCAGCAGTGATAAGGGGAACTATGGC. This codes for CASSDKGNYG. The full-length CDR3 reads as CASSDKGNYGYTF.

As concerns this clone: The read finishes 3 residues shy of the CDR3 end, and the germline J gene is used to complete it. This chain connects TRBV19 to TRBJ2-3; 10 nucleotides align to TRBD1. The CDR3 is made up of 18 amino acids. CDR1 and CDR2 from the germline V gene are LNHDA and SQIVND (reference sequence). Here the CDR3 reads CASSMTSTGGSALKTQYF. The covered CDR3 bases are TGTGCCAGTAGTATGACGTCGACAGGGGGCTCGGCTTTGAAGACG.